The 15 T cell receptor beta chains listed next were all sequenced from one sample in a study of T-cell memory formation after mild COVID-19. TCRdb reprocessed the 5' RACE reads with MiXCR, giving one entry per CDR3 protein. The sample lists under 110,000 distinct CDR3 sequences, roughly 12% seen once, with around 25% in the top ten. Source material: PBMCs or a T cell subset sorted from them (not recorded which). The receptors derive from an adult woman who had mild COVID-19 (a few samples of this study predate the infection). Cell type and time point are not known.

This clonotype has just a few counts. V is TRBV20-1 and J is TRBJ1-6, with a tentative D call TRBD1 (6 bases). The V gene's germline CDR1 is DFQATT and CDR2 SNEGSKA (reference sequence). The CDR3 sequence is 15 residues long. Trimming removed 0 bases at V and 7 bases at J, with 13 bases between. CDR3 in amino acids: CSAREPGHGNSPLHF. CDR3 bases: TGCAGTGCTAGAGAACCGGGACACGGAAATTCACCCCTCCACTTT.

This clonotype has ten or more counts. The chain couples TRBV2 to TRBJ1-5, with D unresolved. Germline V gives CDR1 SNHLY, CDR2 FYNNEI. V was shortened by 2 bases and J by 3 bases, with 14 bases between the two germline ends. The CDR3 sequence is 16 residues long. The chain's CDR3 is CASSEFGIGYNQPQHF. CDR3 coding DNA: TGTGCCAGCAGTGAATTTGGGATAGGGTACAATCAGCCCCAGCATTTT.

In this sample, this clonotype turned up many times. V usage is TRBV10-3 and J usage is TRBJ2-7; TRBD1 matches at 10 bases. V shed 10 bases, J shed 1 base, and the junction held 1 base outside the gene matches. The CDR3 consists of 12 residues. CDR1 is ENHRY and CDR2 is SYGVKD in the germline V gene. CDR3 loop: CATDRGSYEQYF. The CDR3 nucleotides are TGTGCCACGGACAGGGGGTCCTACGAGCAGTACTTC.

Only a few counts were recorded for this clonotype. The V and J genes are TRBV6-5 and TRBJ2-1, with D perhaps matching TRBD1 or TRBD2 (6 bases each). The CDR3 has 18 amino acids. V was pared by 2 bases and J by 2 bases, with 19 bases between. The germline CDR1 and CDR2 sequences are MNHEY and SVGAGI. CDR3 nucleotides: TGTGCCAGCAGTTACGGGGCTGGTGGGGGGCCCACCTACAATGAGCAGTTCTTC. This sequence encodes CASSYGAGGGPTYNEQFF.

This clonotype was seen more than once but under ten times. This rearrangement joins TRBV10-3 to TRBJ1-6; 9 nucleotides line up with TRBD1. Germline V gene lookup returns CDR1 ENHRY and CDR2 SYGVKD. The CDR3 loop spans 15 amino acids. V gave up 9 bases and J gave up 5 bases; unmatched junction bases: 8. The CDR3 spells CAIGQGQLDNSPLHF. The CDR3, as DNA: TGTGCCATTGGACAGGGGCAACTGGATAATTCACCCCTCCACTTT.

V gene TRBV3-1 combines with J gene TRBJ2-2; no definite D call. Trimming cost V 0 bases and J 5 bases, with 10 bases left between them. Germline CDR1 and CDR2: LGHDT and YNNKEL (reference sequence). The CDR3 consists of 15 residues. The CDR3 sequence: CASSQDRLVTGELFF. The CDR3 DNA is TGTGCCAGCAGCCAAGATCGCCTAGTTACCGGGGAGCTGTTTTTT.

A few counts support this clonotype. V usage is TRBV11-3 and J usage is TRBJ2-5; D is undetermined. CDR1 and CDR2 from the germline V gene are SGHNT and YENEEA. CDR3 length equals 15 residues. The V gene lost 5 bases and the J gene lost 5 bases, with 18 bases spanning the gap. CDR3 sequence (DNA): TGTGCCAGCAGCCCGAGAGACACCGTGGGGGAGACCCAGTACTTC. Protein: CASSPRDTVGETQYF.

This clonotype was observed many times. The chain joins TRBV9 to TRBJ2-7; D perhaps matches TRBD1 (6 bases). The CDR3 length is 14 residues. V dropped 0 bases and J dropped 2 bases, with 9 bases sitting between them. The V gene's germline CDR1 is SGDLS and CDR2 YYNGEE. As DNA, the CDR3 is TGTGCCAGCAGCGTAGCGGACAGTCCCTACGAGCAGTACTTC. As protein: CASSVADSPYEQYF.

This clonotype appeared a few times. This chain uses TRBV6-2 or TRBV6-3 with TRBJ1-2; a weak D match, TRBD1 (5 bases). This CDR3 has 14 amino acids. Germline-derived CDR1 and CDR2 are MNHEY and SVGEGT. V lost 0 bases and J lost 8, with 13 bases in between. The CDR3 DNA follows: TGTGCCAGCAGTTACTCGGGGCAGGGAAAGGGCTACACCTTC. It codes for CASSYSGQGKGYTF.

The chain recombines TRBV6-2 or TRBV6-3 with TRBJ2-3; D gene uncertain. Trimming removed 6 bases at V and 3 bases at J, with 10 bases between. Germline CDR1 MNHEY, CDR2 SVGEGT. This CDR3 contains 13 residues. This CDR3 is CASSPDQTDTQYF. The CDR3 DNA reads as TGTGCCAGCAGCCCCGACCAAACAGATACGCAGTATTTT.

The chain combines TRBV5-5 with TRBJ1-1; tentative D call: TRBD1 (6 bases). V lost 4 bases and J 5 bases, leaving 15 bases between the germline ends. The V gene's germline CDR1 is SGHKS and CDR2 YYEKEE (reference sequence). The CDR3 runs to 14 residues. This CDR3 is CASSLTRGSTEAFF. The CDR3 nucleotides are TGTGCCAGCAGCCTGACCAGGGGCTCGACTGAAGCTTTCTTT.

This clonotype has just a few counts. V gene TRBV29-1 combines with J gene TRBJ2-7; 7 nucleotides align to TRBD2. Germline V gene lookup returns CDR1 SQVTM and CDR2 ANQGSEA. V shed 0 bases and J 3 bases; nucleotides not matched to a gene: 2. This CDR3 spans 13 amino acids. CDR3 nucleotides: TGCAGCGTTGAAGAGGGGGGGAGCTACGAGCAGTACTTC. It specifies CSVEEGGSYEQYF.

This clonotype was picked up a small number of times. The rearrangement uses TRBV20-1 and TRBJ1-4, with a possible D match to TRBD1 (6 bases). The CDR3 runs 14 residues. The ends were cut back, 3 bases at V and 6 bases at J, with 14 bases in the middle. Looked up from germline, CDR1 is DFQATT and CDR2 is SNEGSKA (reference sequence). CDR3 bases: TGCAGTGCTAGCCGACAGGCTCCACATGAAAAACTGTTTTTT. Protein: CSASRQAPHEKLFF.

This clonotype was observed a few times. The V call is TRBV4-2, the J call TRBJ2-2, with a possible D match to TRBD1 (6 bases). V shed 1 base and J shed 0 bases, with 9 bases lying between them. Germline V gene lookup returns CDR1 LGHNA and CDR2 YNFKEQ. The length of the CDR3 is 16 residues. This CDR3 reads CASSQVGHSNTGELFF. CDR3 sequence (DNA): TGTGCCAGCAGCCAAGTGGGACACTCGAACACCGGGGAGCTGTTTTTT.

This chain joins TRBV19 and TRBJ1-1; D is ambiguous. Trimming left V 3 bases short and J 0 bases short, with 8 bases between. From germline, CDR1 is LNHDA and CDR2 SQIVND (reference sequence). CDR3 length: 14 residues. CDR3: CASSMGSLNTEAFF. The CDR3, as DNA: TGTGCCAGTAGTATGGGAAGTCTGAACACTGAAGCTTTCTTT. The full variable domain, its missing parts supplied by reference TRBV19 and TRBJ1-1, is DGGITQSPKYLFRKEGQNVTLSCEQNLNHDAMYWYRQDPGQGLRLIYYSQIVNDFQKGDIAEGYSVSREKKESFPLTVTSAQKNPTAFYLCASSMGSLNTEAFFGQGTRLTVV.